What follows are 4 T cell receptor beta chains derived from one specimen sequenced in a study of blood T cell repertoires in COVID-19. Sequenced by immunoSEQ multiplex PCR; TCRdb stores in-frame clones only, minus some. The sample shows approximately 77,000 clones, 80% of them seen only once. Material for sequencing was peripheral blood. The receptors here all came from a woman aged 70 to 79 with acute or convalescent COVID-19.

In DNA, the CDR3 is TGTGCCAGCAGTTCCTCAGGGGCTAATGAAAAACTGTTTTTT. Its translation is CASSSSGANEKLFF. The chain carries TRBV6-5 and TRBJ1-4, with a weak D call TRBD1 (6 bases). V lost 4 bases to trimming and J lost 3 bases, with 9 bases between them. The V gene's germline CDR1 is MNHEY and CDR2 SVGAGI. The CDR3 spans 14 residues.

The V and J genes are TRBV4-1 and TRBJ2-2; tentatively, D is TRBD2 (5 bases). The V gene lost 0 bases and the J gene lost 0 bases, with 8 bases spanning the gap. The CDR3 has 16 residues. Germline CDR1 MGHRA, CDR2 YSYEKL. CDR3 DNA: TGCGCCAGCAGCCAAGAGACTACAACGAACACCGGGGAGCTGTTTTTT. It yields the protein CASSQETTTNTGELFF.

The V call is TRBV5-6, the J call TRBJ1-2, with a possible D match to TRBD1 (5 bases). The CDR3 runs to 16 residues. CDR1 is SGHDT, CDR2 YYEEEE, per germline. Trimming pared 4 bases from V and 0 bases from J, leaving 16 bases between. The CDR3: CASSPVTGEANYGYTF. The CDR3 DNA follows: TGTGCCAGCAGCCCTGTGACGGGGGAGGCTAACTATGGCTACACCTTC.

This chain links TRBV7-9 with TRBJ1-6; tentatively, D is TRBD1 (5 bases). CDR1 and CDR2 (germline): SEHNR, FQNEAQ (reference sequence). The CDR3 spans 16 residues. The germline V and J ends were trimmed by 5 bases and 8 bases, with 19 bases remaining between them. In nucleotides, the CDR3 is TGTGCCAGCAGCCAATCGTGGCAGGGTCAACATTCACCCCTCCACTTT. The encoded protein is CASSQSWQGQHSPLHF.